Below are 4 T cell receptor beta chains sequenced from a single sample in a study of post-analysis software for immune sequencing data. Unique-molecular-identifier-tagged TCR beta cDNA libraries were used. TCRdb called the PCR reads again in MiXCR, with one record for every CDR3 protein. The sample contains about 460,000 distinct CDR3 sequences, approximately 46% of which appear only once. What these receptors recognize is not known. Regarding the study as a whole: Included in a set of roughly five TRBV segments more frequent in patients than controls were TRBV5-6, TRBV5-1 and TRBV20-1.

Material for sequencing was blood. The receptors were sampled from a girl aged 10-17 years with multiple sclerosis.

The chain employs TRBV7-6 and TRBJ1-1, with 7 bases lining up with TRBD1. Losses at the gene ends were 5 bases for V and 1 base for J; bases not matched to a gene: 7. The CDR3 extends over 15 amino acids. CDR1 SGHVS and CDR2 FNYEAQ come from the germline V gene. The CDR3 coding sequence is TGTGCCAGCAGCGCACTCAGGACAGGGAACACTGAAGCTTTCTTT. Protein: CASSALRTGNTEAFF. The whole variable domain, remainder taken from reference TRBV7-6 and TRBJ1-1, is GAGVSQSPRYKVTKRGQDVALRCDPISGHVSLYWYRQALGQGPEFLTYFNYEAQQDKSGLPNDRFSAERPEGSISTLTIQRTEQRDSAMYRCASSALRTGNTEAFFGQGTRLTVV.

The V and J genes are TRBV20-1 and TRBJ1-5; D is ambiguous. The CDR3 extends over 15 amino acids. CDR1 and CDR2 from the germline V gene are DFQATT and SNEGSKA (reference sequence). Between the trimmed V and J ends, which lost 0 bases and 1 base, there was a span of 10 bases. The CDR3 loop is CSARDERASNQPQHF. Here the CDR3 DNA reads TGCAGTGCTAGAGATGAACGGGCCAGCAATCAGCCCCAGCATTTT.

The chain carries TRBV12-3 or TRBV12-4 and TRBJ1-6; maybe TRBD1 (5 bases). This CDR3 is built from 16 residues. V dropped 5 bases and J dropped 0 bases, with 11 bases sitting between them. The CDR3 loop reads CASSGEGSSYNSPLHF. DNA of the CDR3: TGTGCCAGCAGTGGGGAGGGGAGCTCCTATAATTCACCCCTCCACTTT.

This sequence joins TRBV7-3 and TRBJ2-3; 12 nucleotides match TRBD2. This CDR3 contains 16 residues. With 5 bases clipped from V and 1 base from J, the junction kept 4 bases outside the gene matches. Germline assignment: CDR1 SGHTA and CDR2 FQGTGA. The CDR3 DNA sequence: TGTGCCAGCAGCCCGACTAGCGGGAGAGGCACAGATACGCAGTATTTT. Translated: CASSPTSGRGTDTQYF.